Shown below are 4 T cell receptor beta chains from a single sample sequenced in a study of T-cell reconstitution after alpha-beta-depleted transplantation in children. The TCRbeta library incorporated unique molecular identifiers. TCRdb ran MiXCR on the PCR reads and lists one entry per CDR3 protein. The sample shows around 380,000 distinct CDR3 sequences, about 11% of them seen only once. The sequencing used PBMCs from the stem cell graft donor, collected from the stem cell graft. These receptors were taken from a human donor who donated a stem cell graft to a child with acute myeloid leukemia.

This clonotype has a handful of counts. The rearrangement uses TRBV16 and TRBJ2-7; D is uncertain. This CDR3 is 12 amino acids long. The V gene's germline CDR1 is KGHSY and CDR2 FQNENV. V was shortened by 1 base and J by 0 bases, with 1 base between the two germline ends. The CDR3 coding sequence is TGTGCCAGCAGCCAATTCTCCTACGAGCAGTACTTC. Translation gives CASSQFSYEQYF.

Of note for this clonotype: The germline gene is not matched at one end of the junction; a read error may be the cause. This chain uses TRBV27 with TRBJ2-2; a weak D match, TRBD2 (6 bases). The V gene's germline CDR1 is MNHEY and CDR2 SMNVEV (reference sequence). CDR3 length: 12 amino acids. CDR3 protein: CASSLSPGEVFF. The CDR3 coding sequence is TGTGCCAGCAGTTTATCCCCCGGGGAGGTGTTTTTT.

At least ten counts were recorded for this clonotype. V gene TRBV20-1 combines with J gene TRBJ1-5; no firm D call. From germline, CDR1 is DFQATT and CDR2 SNEGSKA (reference sequence). The CDR3 is 13 residues long. Trimming left V 3 bases short and J 5 bases short, with 11 bases between. The CDR3, as DNA: TGCAGTGCTAGGGGCTCGGGTGATCAGCCCCAGCATTTT. This sequence encodes CSARGSGDQPQHF.

The table lists this clonotype with many counts. The chain couples TRBV20-1 to TRBJ2-3, with 14 bases aligning to TRBD2. V shed 3 bases and J 3 bases; nucleotides not matched to a gene: 11. The CDR3 has 18 residues. Germline CDR1 is DFQATT and CDR2 is SNEGSKA (reference sequence). The CDR3 sequence: CSASWGLAGVGRTDTQYF. The CDR3 DNA follows: TGCAGTGCTAGCTGGGGACTAGCGGGAGTAGGAAGGACAGATACGCAGTATTTT.